This passage covers 27 T cell receptor beta chains from one sample sequenced in a study of chemoradiotherapy in HPV16-positive cancers. Some clones are missing from TCRdb's copy, which holds only in-frame ones; the method was immunoSEQ multiplex PCR. Among some 24,000 clones listed, approximately 94% were seen once. The sample here was taken from a patient who underwent chemoradiotherapy. Receptors were obtained from a human donor with HPV-associated anogenital cancer.

The rearrangement joins TRBV19 to TRBJ1-2, with TRBD1 as a possible D gene (6 bases). With 10 bases removed from V and 0 bases from J, the gap between germline ends came to 21 bases. CDR3 length: 16 amino acids. Germline lookup yields CDR1 LNHDA and CDR2 SQIVND (reference sequence). CDR3 amino acids: CAIPTGPKIPNYGYTF. The CDR3 DNA reads as TGTGCCATACCGACAGGCCCTAAGATTCCTAACTATGGCTACACCTTC.

V and J are TRBV29-1 and TRBJ1-2; D remains ambiguous. V was shortened by 4 bases and J by 4 bases, with 10 bases between the two germline ends. The V gene's germline CDR1 is SQVTM and CDR2 ANQGSEA. The CDR3 spans 12 residues. The CDR3 protein is CSVGVIGYGYTF. The CDR3, as DNA: TGCAGCGTTGGAGTCATTGGCTATGGCTACACCTTC. The full variable domain, with the rest looked up from reference TRBV29-1 and TRBJ1-2, is SAVISQKPSRDICQRGTSLTIQCQVDSQVTMMFWYRQQPGQSLTLIATANQGSEATYESGFVIDKFPISRPNLTFSTLTVSNMSPEDSSIYLCSVGVIGYGYTFGSGTRLTVV.

V gene TRBV10-3 combines with J gene TRBJ2-7; the match to TRBD2 covers 16 bases. The CDR3 extends over 17 amino acids. Per the germline V gene, CDR1 is ENHRY and CDR2 is SYGVKD. The V and J ends lost 3 bases and 3 bases, in that order; junction bases with no gene match: 5. CDR3 DNA sequence: TGTGCCATCAGTGATCCGGGACTAGCGGGAGGGATCTACGAGCAGTACTTC. Its translation is CAISDPGLAGGIYEQYF.

The rearrangement joins TRBV11-2 to TRBJ2-5; D gene unclear. Per germline, CDR1 SGHAT and CDR2 FQNNGV. Between the trimmed V and J ends, which lost 2 bases and 5 bases, there was a span of 6 bases. The CDR3 runs to 12 residues. The CDR3 nucleotides read TGTGCCAGCAGCTTAATGGGGGAGACCCAGTACTTC. Protein sequence: CASSLMGETQYF.

The J gene is TRBJ2-3, the V gene TRBV5-5; D might be TRBD2 (6 bases). With 1 base removed from V and 3 bases from J, the gap between germline ends came to 9 bases. The CDR3 is made up of 14 amino acids. The germline V gene encodes CDR1 SGHKS and CDR2 YYEKEE (reference sequence). The DNA of the CDR3 is TGTGCCAGCAGCTTGCTCCGGGAGACAGATACGCAGTATTTT. Its protein product is CASSLLRETDTQYF.

The chain recombines TRBV28 with TRBJ1-5; 7 nucleotides match TRBD1. V dropped 4 bases and J dropped 4; count of bases not matched to a gene: 7. Germline CDR1 is MDHEN and CDR2 is SYDVKM. The CDR3 totals 15 residues. The DNA of the CDR3 is TGTGCCAGCAGTTCCCCGACAGGGATGAATCAGCCCCAGCATTTT. It translates to CASSSPTGMNQPQHF.

J is TRBJ1-5 and V is TRBV18; D gene uncertain. CDR3 length: 13 amino acids. Trimming took 7 bases from V and 1 from J, leaving 8 bases between them. CDR1 is KGHSH, CDR2 LQKENI, per germline. CDR3 DNA sequence: TGTGCCAGCTGGGATGGGAGCAATCAGCCCCAGCATTTT. It is translated as CASWDGSNQPQHF. The full variable domain, in which reference TRBV18 and TRBJ1-5 provide the parts outside the CDR3, is NAGVMQNPRHLVRRRGQEARLRCSPMKGHSHVYWYRQLPEEGLKFMVYLQKENIIDESGMPKERFSAEFPKEGPSILRIQQVVRGDSAAYFCASWDGSNQPQHFGDGTRLSIL.

V gene TRBV21-1 combines with J gene TRBJ2-7; TRBD2 was called by the table and not checked on the DNA. TRBV21-1 is designated a pseudogene. This CDR3 is 15 amino acids long. The CDR3 loop is CASSKARGPREEQYF. The CDR3 coding sequence is TGTGCCAGCAGCAAAGCGCGGGGCCCCCGGGAAGAGCAGTACTTC.

The chain joins TRBV11-2 to TRBJ1-2; D gene unclear. Trimming stripped 2 bases from V and 6 bases from J, with 22 bases between. The CDR3 is made up of 17 amino acids. Germline V gene sequence: CDR1 SGHAT, CDR2 FQNNGV. The CDR3 bases are TGTGCCAGCAGCTTAACTTCAAGGAAGGGCGGTATCCATGGCTACACCTTC. This sequence encodes CASSLTSRKGGIHGYTF.

The chain employs TRBV6-1 and TRBJ2-7; unclear D gene. Per germline, CDR1 MNHNS and CDR2 SASEGT. The CDR3 has 14 residues. The V end lost 3 bases, the J end lost 5 bases, and 14 bases lay between the germline ends. The DNA of the CDR3 is TGTGCCAGCAGTGAGACCATACGTTATAACGAGCAGTACTTC. Protein sequence: CASSETIRYNEQYF.

This chain uses TRBV2 with TRBJ1-6; 8 bases agree with TRBD1. V lost 6 bases to trimming and J lost 8 bases; unmatched junction nucleotides: 9. CDR1 and CDR2 (germline): SNHLY, FYNNEI. The CDR3 consists of 15 residues. The CDR3: CASSAAQGVYSPLHF. The CDR3 DNA reads TGTGCCAGCAGCGCCGCACAGGGGGTTTATTCACCCCTCCACTTT.

V gene TRBV7-2 combines with J gene TRBJ2-6; tentatively, D is TRBD2 (6 bases). Trimming pared 1 base from V and 4 bases from J, leaving 17 bases between. Germline-derived CDR1 and CDR2 are SGHTA and FQGNSA. This CDR3 contains 18 residues. The CDR3 loop reads CASSLVGTGTSGANVLTF. The CDR3 bases are TGTGCCAGCAGCTTAGTAGGGACTGGTACATCGGGGGCCAACGTCCTGACTTTC. The whole variable domain, remainder taken from reference TRBV7-2 and TRBJ2-6, is GAGVSQSPSNKVTEKGKDVELRCDPISGHTALYWYRQSLGQGLEFLIYFQGNSAPDKSGLPSDRFSAERTGGSVSTLTIQRTQQEDSAVYLCASSLVGTGTSGANVLTFGAGSRLTVL.

The chain uses TRBV5-6 and TRBJ1-2, with D perhaps TRBD1 (5 bases). Germline CDR1 reads SGHDT; CDR2 reads YYEEEE. Trimming stripped 4 bases from V and 5 bases from J, with 9 bases between. The CDR3 sequence is 12 residues long. The CDR3, as DNA: TGTGCCAGCAGCCCCACAGGATATGGCTACACCTTC. Protein: CASSPTGYGYTF.

The gene calls are TRBV28 and TRBJ1-2, with D tentatively TRBD1 (6 bases). Trimming took 7 bases from V and 4 from J, leaving 16 bases between them. The V gene's germline CDR1 is MDHEN and CDR2 SYDVKM. This CDR3 comprises 14 residues. CDR3 sequence (DNA): TGTGCCAGCAAGGGGGGCGCTTTGGGCTATGGCTACACCTTC. This gives the protein CASKGGALGYGYTF.

The gene calls are TRBV28 and TRBJ2-1; 9 bases fit TRBD1. The J segment lost 5 bases and the V segment lost 8 bases, leaving 7 bases of the junction unmatched. Germline assignment: CDR1 MDHEN and CDR2 SYDVKM. The CDR3 is made up of 14 amino acids. In DNA, the CDR3 is TGTGCCAGCTCACCGGGACAGGGCGACAATGAGCAGTTCTTC. Encoded protein: CASSPGQGDNEQFF.

V is TRBV15 and J is TRBJ2-1; 7 nucleotides line up with TRBD2. The V gene's germline CDR1 is LNHNV and CDR2 YYDKDF (reference sequence). The CDR3 loop spans 15 amino acids. V lost 1 base and J lost 5; bases outside the gene matches: 5. CDR3 residues: CATSRGGGSHNEQFF. The CDR3 coding sequence is TGTGCCACCAGCAGAGGTGGCGGGAGCCACAATGAGCAGTTCTTC.

The chain recombines TRBV7-2 with TRBJ2-3, with D perhaps matching TRBD2 (7 bases). There are 15 residues in the CDR3. Trimming stripped 0 bases from V and 5 bases from J, with 12 bases between. CDR1 SGHTA and CDR2 FQGNSA come from the germline V gene. The CDR3 loop is CASSLAGGGVDTQYF. CDR3 nucleotide sequence: TGTGCCAGCAGCTTAGCGGGAGGGGGAGTAGATACGCAGTATTTT. Filled out from reference TRBV7-2 and TRBJ2-3, the complete variable domain reads GAGVSQSPSNKVTEKGKDVELRCDPISGHTALYWYRQSLGQGLEFLIYFQGNSAPDKSGLPSDRFSAERTGGSVSTLTIQRTQQEDSAVYLCASSLAGGGVDTQYFGPGTRLTVL.

The gene calls are TRBV19 and TRBJ1-1; 7 positions match TRBD1. Germline CDR1 LNHDA, CDR2 SQIVND (reference sequence). Trimming cost V 5 bases and J 7 bases; bases outside gene matches: 13. The CDR3 sequence is 15 residues long. CDR3 in amino acids: CASSLRWGQIDEAFF. CDR3 sequence (DNA): TGTGCCAGTAGTTTAAGGTGGGGACAGATAGATGAAGCTTTCTTT.

The V call is TRBV28, the J call TRBJ1-1; D is unresolved. From germline, CDR1 is MDHEN and CDR2 SYDVKM. This CDR3 contains 14 residues. With 6 bases removed from V and 1 base from J, the gap between germline ends came to 12 bases. CDR3 region: CASSLGWGNTEAFF. The CDR3 bases are TGTGCCAGCAGCCTGGGGTGGGGGAACACTGAAGCTTTCTTT. Full variable domain (remainder filled in from reference TRBV28 and TRBJ1-1): DVKVTQSSRYLVKRTGEKVFLECVQDMDHENMFWYRQDPGLGLRLIYFSYDVKMKEKGDIPEGYSVSREKKERFSLILESASTNQTSMYLCASSLGWGNTEAFFGQGTRLTVV.

The V and J genes are TRBV5-1 and TRBJ2-5; 10 nucleotides agree with TRBD1. This CDR3 contains 14 residues. Germline V gene sequence: CDR1 SGHRS, CDR2 YFSETQ. The V and J ends lost 7 bases and 5 bases, in that order; junction bases with no gene match: 8. CDR3 nucleotide sequence: TGCGCCAGCGCGACAGGGGGCTTAAAGGAGACCCAGTACTTC. Protein product: CASATGGLKETQYF.

The J gene is TRBJ2-2, the V gene TRBV28, with D possibly being TRBD1 or TRBD2 (6 bases each). The CDR3 covers 12 residues. Per the germline V gene, CDR1 is MDHEN and CDR2 is SYDVKM. Trimming pared 6 bases from V and 11 bases from J, leaving 13 bases between. The CDR3 reads CASRLGGRELFF. The CDR3 bases are TGTGCCAGCAGACTGGGGGGCCGCGAGCTGTTTTTT.

V is TRBV9 and J is TRBJ2-1; 13 bases match TRBD2. This CDR3 has 16 residues. The germline CDR1 and CDR2 sequences are SGDLS and YYNGEE. V was pared by 2 bases and J by 9 bases, with 8 bases of the junction left unmatched. The CDR3 is CASSVAGRTSGGEQFF. In nucleotides, the CDR3 is TGTGCCAGCAGCGTCGCCGGGAGGACTAGCGGGGGTGAGCAGTTCTTC.

This clone was detected only a few times. The chain has TRBV6-1 and TRBJ2-7, with D unclear. Germline lookup yields CDR1 MNHNS and CDR2 SASEGT. V lost 8 bases, J lost 3 bases, and 5 bases lay in between. This CDR3 comprises 10 residues. The DNA for the CDR3 is TGTGCCAGCGGAATCTACGAGCAGTACTTC. Encoded protein: CASGIYEQYF.

The chain has TRBV5-1 and TRBJ2-5; the D gene is possibly TRBD2 (5 bases). CDR1 and CDR2 (germline): SGHRS, YFSETQ. V was clipped by 4 bases and J by 2 bases, with 15 bases between them. The CDR3 extends over 15 amino acids. The CDR3 DNA sequence: TGCGCCAGCAGCCTCACGGACTCACTGCAAGAGACCCAGTACTTC. Translated, it gives CASSLTDSLQETQYF.

The chain combines TRBV2 with TRBJ1-2; the D gene is possibly TRBD1 (5 bases). The CDR3 consists of 17 residues. V lost 5 bases, J lost 1 base, and 20 bases lay in between. Germline lookup yields CDR1 SNHLY and CDR2 FYNNEI. The CDR3 loop reads CASSTRQHPPDNYGYTF. DNA of the CDR3: TGTGCCAGCAGTACCCGACAGCACCCCCCGGATAACTATGGCTACACCTTC.

This clone appeared once. CDR3 in amino acids: CASSSREGYTF. CDR3 coding DNA: TGTGCCAGCAGCTCCAGGGAAGGCTACACCTTC. This sequence joins TRBV7-9 and TRBJ1-2, with D maybe TRBD1 (5 bases). CDR3 length equals 11 residues. The ends were cut back, 4 bases at V and 8 bases at J, with 8 bases in the middle. The germline gives CDR1 SEHNR, CDR2 FQNEAQ (reference sequence).

The chain has TRBV7-9 and TRBJ2-3; D uncertain. The CDR3 consists of 14 residues. Trimming removed 2 bases at V and 0 bases at J, with 6 bases between. Germline V gene lookup returns CDR1 SEHNR and CDR2 FQNEAQ (reference sequence). This CDR3 reads CASSLNPSTDTQYF. CDR3 bases: TGTGCCAGCAGCTTAAACCCTAGCACAGATACGCAGTATTTT.